The 17 T cell receptor beta chains reported below all come from one sample, sequenced in a study of vaccination effects on CD4 cells after COVID-19. Libraries were prepared by immunoSEQ multiplex PCR; TCRdb keeps only in-frame clonotypes and omits some of them. In the table there are about 48,000 clones, 65% to 75% of which are singletons. Antigen-specific CD4+ T cells were expanded (with viral peptide pools) by the ViraFEST assay ahead of sequencing. The culture ran for about 11 days, and then CD4+ T cells were isolated. Vaccine administered to participants consisted of two doses of either BNT162b2 or mRNA-1273. For these receptors, no antigen is known. The sample in question was CD4+ T cells from PBMCs cultured with HCoV-OC43 spike peptides, obtained after COVID-19 vaccination. Specified subset: HCoV-OC43 spike overlapping peptide pool stimulation. These receptors all come from a human donor who received a COVID-19 vaccine.

V gene TRBV12-3 or TRBV12-4 combines with J gene TRBJ2-3; no clear D. V was cut by 3 bases and J by 4 bases, with 5 bases left in between. The CDR3 covers 12 residues. The CDR3: CASSFSSDTQYF. CDR3 coding DNA: TGTGCCAGCAGTTTTAGCTCAGATACGCAGTATTTT.

This chain links TRBV10-3 with TRBJ2-5; 12 bases agree with TRBD2. Germline loops: CDR1 ENHRY, CDR2 SYGVKD. Trimming at V came to 4 bases and at J to 5 bases, leaving 8 bases not matched to a gene. CDR3 size: 16 residues. CDR3 bases: TGTGCCATCAGTGGCAGACTAGCGGGAGAGTTTGAGACCCAGTACTTC. Translation gives CAISGRLAGEFETQYF.

This clone occurred a few times. The same CDR3 is also encoded by other DNA sequences in this sample. This chain joins TRBV18 and TRBJ1-2; TRBD1 aligns across 9 bases. The V segment lost 6 bases and the J segment 2 bases; nucleotides outside the gene matches: 4. CDR1 KGHSH and CDR2 LQKENI come from the germline V gene. CDR3 length: 14 amino acids. CDR3 nucleotides: TGTGCCAGCTCTCAAGGACAGGGGAACTATGGCTACACCTTC. Amino acids: CASSQGQGNYGYTF.

This clone has a single count. The chain couples TRBV5-4 to TRBJ2-3, with D perhaps TRBD1 or TRBD2 (6 bases each). Germline V CDR1 and CDR2: SGHNT, YYREEE (reference sequence). Trimming stripped 7 bases from V and 6 bases from J, with 15 bases between. The CDR3 sequence is 13 residues long. CDR3 coding DNA: TGTGCCAGCTTTTCCGGGGGCGCGGATACGCAGTATTTT. This sequence encodes CASFSGGADTQYF. Combining the CDR3 with reference TRBV5-4 and TRBJ2-3 gives the whole variable domain ETGVTQSPTHLIKTRGQQVTLRCSSQSGHNTVSWYQQALGQGPQFIFQYYREEENGRGNFPPRFSGLQFPNYSSELNVNALELDDSALYLCASFSGGADTQYFGPGTRLTVL.

This clone turned up a few times. The V and J genes are TRBV2 and TRBJ1-1; 8 nucleotides line up with TRBD1. The germline V gene encodes CDR1 SNHLY and CDR2 FYNNEI. The CDR3 has 12 amino acids. Trimming took 11 bases from V and 5 from J; bases not matched to a gene: 7. CDR3 amino acids: CAGGQEYTEAFF. Written as DNA, the CDR3 is TGTGCCGGGGGACAGGAGTATACTGAAGCTTTCTTT.

The V gene is TRBV7-8, the J gene TRBJ1-4; the match to TRBD1 covers 8 bases. Germline CDR1 is SGHVS and CDR2 is FQNEAQ. V gave up 8 bases and J gave up 7 bases; unmatched junction bases: 15. CDR3 size: 16 residues. DNA for the CDR3: TGTGCCAGCCAACCGACTAGGACAGGGCGGGTTGAAAAACTGTTTTTT. The encoded protein is CASQPTRTGRVEKLFF.

Here the CDR3 DNA reads TGTGCCAGCAGCTTAATGGGACTAGTTCCTCGGCAAGAGACCCAGTACTTC. Residues: CASSLMGLVPRQETQYF. The genes are TRBV7-2 and TRBJ2-5; 8 nucleotides line up with TRBD2. Germline CDR1 is SGHTA and CDR2 is FQGNSA. This CDR3 spans 17 amino acids. With V trimmed by 2 bases and J by 2 bases, 10 bases remained unmatched. The full variable domain, in which reference TRBV7-2 and TRBJ2-5 provide the parts outside the CDR3, is GAGVSQSPSNKVTEKGKDVELRCDPISGHTALYWYRQSLGQGLEFLIYFQGNSAPDKSGLPSDRFSAERTGGSVSTLTIQRTQQEDSAVYLCASSLMGLVPRQETQYFGPGTRLLVL.

This clone was observed once. The chain has TRBV27 and TRBJ1-2; D is unclear. V was pared by 2 bases and J by 7 bases, with 17 bases between. The CDR3 has 15 amino acids. Germline loops: CDR1 MNHEY, CDR2 SMNVEV (reference sequence). The CDR3 reads CASSLNRERAGGYTF. In DNA form, the CDR3 reads TGTGCCAGCAGTTTAAACCGCGAAAGGGCGGGTGGCTACACCTTC.

This clone occurred a few times. The chain has TRBV6-1 and TRBJ1-1, with 9 bases that match TRBD1. This CDR3 region has 15 residues. The ends lost 9 bases at V and 0 bases at J; junction bases unmatched: 8. Germline CDR1 is MNHNS and CDR2 is SASEGT. The CDR3 sequence is CASTTGGSMNTEAFF. The DNA for the CDR3 is TGTGCCAGTACGACAGGGGGGAGCATGAACACTGAAGCTTTCTTT.

V is TRBV9 and J is TRBJ1-2; D gene unclear. The V and J ends lost 0 bases and 2 bases respectively, with 11 bases between them. Germline V lookup: CDR1 SGDLS, CDR2 YYNGEE. The CDR3 is made up of 15 amino acids. DNA for the CDR3: TGTGCCAGCAGCGTAGGCCTCGGACGGAACTATGGCTACACCTTC. This sequence encodes CASSVGLGRNYGYTF.

The chain's CDR3 is CASSLVGQGAGQPQHF. Here the CDR3 DNA reads TGTGCCAGCAGCTTAGTGGGGCAGGGAGCCGGTCAGCCCCAGCATTTT. The chain carries TRBV7-8 and TRBJ1-5, with D possibly being TRBD1 (5 bases). Trimming left V 1 base short and J 6 bases short, with 16 bases between. The CDR3 length is 16 residues. Germline assignment: CDR1 SGHVS and CDR2 FQNEAQ.

The chain recombines TRBV28 with TRBJ1-2; D is perhaps TRBD1 (5 bases). Trimming removed 3 bases at V and 5 bases at J, with 10 bases between. Germline V gives CDR1 MDHEN, CDR2 SYDVKM. This CDR3 has 13 residues. The CDR3 nucleotides read TGTGCCAGCAGTTTTGGGGCCCTGTATGGCTACACCTTC. Encoded protein: CASSFGALYGYTF.

This clone was counted only a few times. The chain is built from TRBV2 and TRBJ1-2; D unclear. From germline, CDR1 is SNHLY and CDR2 FYNNEI. This CDR3 spans 15 amino acids. V lost 5 bases and J lost 1, with 14 bases in between. The CDR3 is CASSLSLGINYGYTF. DNA of the CDR3: TGTGCCAGCAGTCTTTCACTGGGCATTAACTATGGCTACACCTTC.

V is TRBV18 and J is TRBJ1-2; D unresolved. The V gene lost 2 bases and the J gene lost 6 bases, with 16 bases spanning the gap. This CDR3 contains 15 residues. Germline V gene sequence: CDR1 KGHSH, CDR2 LQKENI. The CDR3 protein is CASSPRQESLHGYTF. The CDR3 DNA follows: TGTGCCAGCTCACCAAGGCAGGAGAGCCTACATGGCTACACCTTC.

The chain combines TRBV25-1 with TRBJ2-1; D possibly corresponds to TRBD2 (7 bases). Trimming left V 4 bases short and J 7 bases short, with 11 bases between. Per germline, CDR1 MGHDK and CDR2 SYGVNS. CDR3 length equals 13 residues. CDR3 loop: CASSVQGGNEQFF. In nucleotides, the CDR3 is TGTGCCAGCAGTGTACAGGGAGGGAATGAGCAGTTCTTC.

The rearrangement joins TRBV5-8 to TRBJ1-4; 8 bases map to TRBD1. The length of the CDR3 is 15 residues. CDR1 and CDR2 from the germline V gene are SGHTS and YDEGEE. V lost 4 bases to trimming and J lost 4 bases; unmatched junction nucleotides: 6. The CDR3 DNA is TGTGCCAGCAGCGCAGGACAGGGAAATAATGAAAAACTGTTTTTT. Amino acids: CASSAGQGNNEKLFF.

V and J are TRBV5-1 and TRBJ2-7; perhaps D is TRBD1 or TRBD2 (6 bases each). Germline assignment: CDR1 SGHRS and CDR2 YFSETQ. Trimming left V 0 bases short and J 3 bases short, with 16 bases between. The length of the CDR3 is 16 residues. The CDR3 sequence is CASSLGVTGGLYEQYF. The CDR3, as DNA: TGCGCCAGCAGCTTGGGGGTCACCGGGGGCCTCTACGAGCAGTACTTC.